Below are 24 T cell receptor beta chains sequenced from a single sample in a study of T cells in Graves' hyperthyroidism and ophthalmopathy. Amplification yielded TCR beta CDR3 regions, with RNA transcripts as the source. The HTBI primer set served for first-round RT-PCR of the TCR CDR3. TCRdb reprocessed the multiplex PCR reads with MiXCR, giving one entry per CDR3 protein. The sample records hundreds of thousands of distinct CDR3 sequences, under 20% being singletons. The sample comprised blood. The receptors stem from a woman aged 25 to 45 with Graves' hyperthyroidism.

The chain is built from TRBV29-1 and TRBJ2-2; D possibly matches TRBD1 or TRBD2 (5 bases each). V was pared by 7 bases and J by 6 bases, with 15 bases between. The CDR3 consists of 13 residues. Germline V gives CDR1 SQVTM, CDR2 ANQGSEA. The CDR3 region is CSGSGSRAGELFF. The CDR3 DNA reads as TGCAGCGGATCAGGGAGTCGGGCCGGGGAGCTGTTTTTT.

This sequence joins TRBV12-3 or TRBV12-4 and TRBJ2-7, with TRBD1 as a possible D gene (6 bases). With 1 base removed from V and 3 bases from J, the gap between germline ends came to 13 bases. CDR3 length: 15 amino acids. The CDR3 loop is CASSLGGLINYEQYF. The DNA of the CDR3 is TGTGCCAGCAGTTTAGGGGGGCTGATAAACTACGAGCAGTACTTC.

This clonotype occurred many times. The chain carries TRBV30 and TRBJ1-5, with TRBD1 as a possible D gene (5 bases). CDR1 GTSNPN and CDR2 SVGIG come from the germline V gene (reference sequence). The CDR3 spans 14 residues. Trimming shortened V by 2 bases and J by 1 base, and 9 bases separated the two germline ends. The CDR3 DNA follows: TGTGCCTGGAGTCAGGGTTTAAGCAATCAGCCCCAGCATTTT. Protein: CAWSQGLSNQPQHF.

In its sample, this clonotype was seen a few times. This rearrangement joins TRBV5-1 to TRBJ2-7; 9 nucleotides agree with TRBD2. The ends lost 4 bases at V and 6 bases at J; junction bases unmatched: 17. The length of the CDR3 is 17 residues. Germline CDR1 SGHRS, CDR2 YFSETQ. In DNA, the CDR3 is TGCGCCAGCAGCCGATCGCGGGGGATAGCGGGAGCTCTCGAGCAGTACTTC. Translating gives CASSRSRGIAGALEQYF. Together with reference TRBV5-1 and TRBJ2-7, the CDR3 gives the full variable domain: KAGVTQTPRYLIKTRGQQVTLSCSPISGHRSVSWYQQTPGQGLQFLFEYFSETQRNKGNFPGRFSGRQFSNSRSEMNVSTLELGDSALYLCASSRSRGIAGALEQYFGPGTRLTVT.

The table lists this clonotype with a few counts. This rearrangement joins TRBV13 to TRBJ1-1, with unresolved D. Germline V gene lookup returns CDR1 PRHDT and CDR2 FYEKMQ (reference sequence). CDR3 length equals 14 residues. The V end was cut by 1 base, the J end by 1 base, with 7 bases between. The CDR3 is CASSLATENTEAFF. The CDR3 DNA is TGTGCCAGCAGCTTAGCTACCGAGAACACTGAAGCTTTCTTT. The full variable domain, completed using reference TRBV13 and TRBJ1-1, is AAGVIQSPRHLIKEKRETATLKCYPIPRHDTVYWYQQGPGQDPQFLISFYEKMQSDKGSIPDRFSAQQFSDYHSELNMSSLELGDSALYFCASSLATENTEAFFGQGTRLTVV.

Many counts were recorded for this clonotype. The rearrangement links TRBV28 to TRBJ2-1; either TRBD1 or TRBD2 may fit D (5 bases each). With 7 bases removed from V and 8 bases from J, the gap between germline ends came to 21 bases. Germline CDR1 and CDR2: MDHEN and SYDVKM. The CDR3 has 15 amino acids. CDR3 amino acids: CASTSFPRGADEQFF. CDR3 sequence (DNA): TGTGCCAGCACTTCGTTCCCGAGAGGGGCGGATGAGCAGTTCTTC.

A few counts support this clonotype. Here the CDR3 reads CASSLTGVLSYEQYF. The CDR3 nucleotides are TGTGCCAGCAGCTTAACGGGGGTACTTTCCTACGAGCAGTACTTC. The V call is TRBV7-2, the J call TRBJ2-7, with D maybe TRBD2 (6 bases). The CDR3 contains 15 residues. Between the trimmed V and J ends, which lost 2 bases and 1 base, there was a span of 12 bases. Germline V gene data show CDR1 as SGHTA and CDR2 as FQGNSA.

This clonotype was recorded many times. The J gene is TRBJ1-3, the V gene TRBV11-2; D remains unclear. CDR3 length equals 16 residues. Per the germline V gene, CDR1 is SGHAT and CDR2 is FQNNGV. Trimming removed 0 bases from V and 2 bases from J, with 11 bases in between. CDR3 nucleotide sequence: TGTGCCAGCAGCTTAGACTCCCATCTCACTGGAAACACCATATATTTT. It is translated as CASSLDSHLTGNTIYF.

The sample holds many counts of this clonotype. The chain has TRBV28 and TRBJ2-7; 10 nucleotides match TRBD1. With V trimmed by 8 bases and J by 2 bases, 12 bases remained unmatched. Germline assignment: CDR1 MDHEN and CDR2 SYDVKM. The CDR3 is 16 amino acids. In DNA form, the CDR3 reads TGTGCCAGCTCAATCGACCGGACAGGGGGGGCCTACGAGCAGTACTTC. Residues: CASSIDRTGGAYEQYF.

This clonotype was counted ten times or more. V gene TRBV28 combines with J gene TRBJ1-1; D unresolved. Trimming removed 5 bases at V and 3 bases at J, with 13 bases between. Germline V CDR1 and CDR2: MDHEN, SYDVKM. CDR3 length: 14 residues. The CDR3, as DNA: TGTGCCAGCAGTCTCTCCCCCCAGCACACTGAAGCTTTCTTT. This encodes CASSLSPQHTEAFF. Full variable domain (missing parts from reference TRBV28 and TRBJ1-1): DVKVTQSSRYLVKRTGEKVFLECVQDMDHENMFWYRQDPGLGLRLIYFSYDVKMKEKGDIPEGYSVSREKKERFSLILESASTNQTSMYLCASSLSPQHTEAFFGQGTRLTVV.

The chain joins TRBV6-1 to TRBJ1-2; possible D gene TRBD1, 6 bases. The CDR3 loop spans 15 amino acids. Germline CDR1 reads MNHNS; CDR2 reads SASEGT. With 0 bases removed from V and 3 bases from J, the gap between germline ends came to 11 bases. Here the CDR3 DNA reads TGTGCCAGCAGTGAAGCAACAGGGTCCGACTATGGCTACACCTTC. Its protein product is CASSEATGSDYGYTF.

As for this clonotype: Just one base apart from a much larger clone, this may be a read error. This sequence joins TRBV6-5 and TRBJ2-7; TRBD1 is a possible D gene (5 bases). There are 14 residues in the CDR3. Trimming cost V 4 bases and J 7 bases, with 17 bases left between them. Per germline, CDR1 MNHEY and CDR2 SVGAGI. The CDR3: CASSSWAGPLEQYF. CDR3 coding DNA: TGTGCCAGCAGTTCCTGGGCAGGGCCTCTGGAGCAGTACTTC.

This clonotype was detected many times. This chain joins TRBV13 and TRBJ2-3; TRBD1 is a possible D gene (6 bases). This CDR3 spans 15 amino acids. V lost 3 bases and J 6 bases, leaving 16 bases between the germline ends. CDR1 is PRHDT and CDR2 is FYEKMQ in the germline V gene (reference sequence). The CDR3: CASSFRNHREDTQYF. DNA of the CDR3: TGTGCCAGCAGCTTCAGAAACCACAGGGAGGATACGCAGTATTTT.

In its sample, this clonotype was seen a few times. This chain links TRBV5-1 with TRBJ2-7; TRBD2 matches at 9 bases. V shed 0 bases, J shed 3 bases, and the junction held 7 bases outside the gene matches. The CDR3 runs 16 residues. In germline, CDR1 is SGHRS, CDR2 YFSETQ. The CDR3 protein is CASSLGASGVNYEQYF. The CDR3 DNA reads TGCGCCAGCAGCTTGGGGGCTAGCGGGGTAAACTACGAGCAGTACTTC.

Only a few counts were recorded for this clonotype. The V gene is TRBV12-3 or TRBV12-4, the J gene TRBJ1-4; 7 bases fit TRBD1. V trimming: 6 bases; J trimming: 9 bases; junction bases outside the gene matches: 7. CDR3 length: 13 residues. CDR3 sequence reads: CASSLGRGQKLFF. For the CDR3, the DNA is TGTGCCAGCAGCCTGGGGAGGGGGCAAAAACTGTTTTTT.

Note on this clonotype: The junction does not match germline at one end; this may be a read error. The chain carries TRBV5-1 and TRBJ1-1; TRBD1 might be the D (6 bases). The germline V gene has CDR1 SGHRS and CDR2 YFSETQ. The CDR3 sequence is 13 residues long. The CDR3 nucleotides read TGCGCCAGCAAGGGGTTTCGGGACACTCAAGCTTTCTTT. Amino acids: CASKGFRDTQAFF.

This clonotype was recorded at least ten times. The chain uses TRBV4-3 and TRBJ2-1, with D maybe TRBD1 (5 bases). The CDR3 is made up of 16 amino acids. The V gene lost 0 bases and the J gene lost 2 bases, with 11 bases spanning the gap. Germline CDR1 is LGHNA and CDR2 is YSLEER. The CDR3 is CASSQDYRLPYNEQFF. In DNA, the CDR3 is TGCGCCAGCAGCCAAGACTACAGGTTACCCTACAATGAGCAGTTCTTC.

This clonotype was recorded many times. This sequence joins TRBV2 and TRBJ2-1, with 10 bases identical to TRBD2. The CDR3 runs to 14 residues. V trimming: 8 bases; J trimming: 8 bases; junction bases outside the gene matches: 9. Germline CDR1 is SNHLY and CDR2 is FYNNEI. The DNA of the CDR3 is TGTGCCAGCGGGGGGACTAGCGTGATGGATGAGCAGTTCTTC. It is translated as CASGGTSVMDEQFF. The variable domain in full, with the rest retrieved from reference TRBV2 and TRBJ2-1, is EPEVTQTPSHQVTQMGQEVILRCVPISNHLYFYWYRQILGQKVEFLVSFYNNEISEKSEIFDDQFSVERPDGSNFTLKIRSTKLEDSAMYFCASGGTSVMDEQFFGPGTRLTVL.

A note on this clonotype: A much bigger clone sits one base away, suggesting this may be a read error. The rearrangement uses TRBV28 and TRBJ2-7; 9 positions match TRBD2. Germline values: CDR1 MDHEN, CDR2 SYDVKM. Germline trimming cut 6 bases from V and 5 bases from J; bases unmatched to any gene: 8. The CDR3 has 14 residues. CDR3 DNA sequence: TGTGCCAGCAGGGTAGCGGGAGCCATGAACGAGCAGTACTTC. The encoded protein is CASRVAGAMNEQYF.

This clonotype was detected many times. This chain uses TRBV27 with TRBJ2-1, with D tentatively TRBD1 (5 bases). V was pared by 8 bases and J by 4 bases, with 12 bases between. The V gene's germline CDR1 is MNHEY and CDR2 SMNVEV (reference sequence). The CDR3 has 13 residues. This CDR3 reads CASSTVSYNEQFF. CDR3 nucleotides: TGTGCCAGCTCGACAGTGTCATACAATGAGCAGTTCTTC.

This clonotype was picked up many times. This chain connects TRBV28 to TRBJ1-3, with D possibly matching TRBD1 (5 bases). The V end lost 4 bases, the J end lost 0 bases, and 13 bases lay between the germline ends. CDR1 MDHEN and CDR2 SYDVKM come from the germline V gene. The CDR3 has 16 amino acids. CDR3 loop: CASSWIRGSSGNTIYF. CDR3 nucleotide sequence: TGTGCCAGCAGTTGGATCCGGGGGAGCTCTGGAAACACCATATATTTT. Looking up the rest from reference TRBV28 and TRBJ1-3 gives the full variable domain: DVKVTQSSRYLVKRTGEKVFLECVQDMDHENMFWYRQDPGLGLRLIYFSYDVKMKEKGDIPEGYSVSREKKERFSLILESASTNQTSMYLCASSWIRGSSGNTIYFGEGSWLTVV.

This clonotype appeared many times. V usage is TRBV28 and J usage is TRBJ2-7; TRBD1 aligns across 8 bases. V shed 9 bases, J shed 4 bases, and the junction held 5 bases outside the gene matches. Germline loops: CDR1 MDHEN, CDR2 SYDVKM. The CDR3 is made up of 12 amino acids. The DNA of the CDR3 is TGTGCCAGTTCGACAGGGGAATACGAGCAGTACTTC. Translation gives CASSTGEYEQYF. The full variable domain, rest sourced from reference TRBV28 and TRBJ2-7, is DVKVTQSSRYLVKRTGEKVFLECVQDMDHENMFWYRQDPGLGLRLIYFSYDVKMKEKGDIPEGYSVSREKKERFSLILESASTNQTSMYLCASSTGEYEQYFGPGTRLTVT.

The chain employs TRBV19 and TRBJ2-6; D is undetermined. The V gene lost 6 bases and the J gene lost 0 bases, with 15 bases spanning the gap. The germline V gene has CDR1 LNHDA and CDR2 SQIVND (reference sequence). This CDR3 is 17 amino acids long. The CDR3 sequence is CASSPNSVLSGANVLTF. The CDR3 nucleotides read TGTGCCAGTAGCCCGAACAGCGTCCTCTCTGGGGCCAACGTCCTGACTTTC.

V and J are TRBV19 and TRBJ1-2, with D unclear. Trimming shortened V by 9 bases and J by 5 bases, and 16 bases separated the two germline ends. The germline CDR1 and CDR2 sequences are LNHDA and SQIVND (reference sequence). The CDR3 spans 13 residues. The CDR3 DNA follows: TGTGCCAGCTCCGGGCGGGCCGGTTATGGCTACACCTTC. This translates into CASSGRAGYGYTF.